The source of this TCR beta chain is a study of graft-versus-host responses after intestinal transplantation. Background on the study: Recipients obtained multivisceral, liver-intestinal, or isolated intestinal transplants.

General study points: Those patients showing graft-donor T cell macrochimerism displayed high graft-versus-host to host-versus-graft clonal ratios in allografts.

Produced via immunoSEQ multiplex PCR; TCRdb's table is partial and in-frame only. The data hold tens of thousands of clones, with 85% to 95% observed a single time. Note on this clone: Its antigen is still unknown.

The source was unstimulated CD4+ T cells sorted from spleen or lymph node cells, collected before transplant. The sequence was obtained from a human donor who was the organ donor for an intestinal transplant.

Here the CDR3 DNA reads TGTGCCAGCAGCTATATCGGGACGGTGAACTCCTACGAGCAGTACTTC. Encoded protein: CASSYIGTVNSYEQYF. The chain has TRBV11-2 and TRBJ2-7; D is tentatively TRBD1 or TRBD2 (5 bases each). Germline CDR1 SGHAT, CDR2 FQNNGV. Between the trimmed V and J ends, which lost 4 bases and 0 bases, there was a span of 16 bases. This CDR3 contains 16 residues.